Each of the 17 T cell receptor beta chains below was sequenced from the same sample in a study of response to subunit inactivated influenza vaccine. TCRdb processed the RT-PCR reads anew with MiXCR; each CDR3 protein has one entry. The sample holds over 650,000 distinct CDR3 sequences, around 18% seen once. The sequencing here drew on PBMCs from blood, taken approximately 5 days after vaccination. These receptor sequences come from a man aged 45-65 years who received an inactivated influenza vaccine.

This clonotype was detected ten times or more. V and J are TRBV29-1 and TRBJ2-1; D may be TRBD1 or TRBD2 (5 bases each). The CDR3 is made up of 13 amino acids. The germline V and J ends were trimmed by 3 bases and 12 bases, with 18 bases remaining between them. Germline CDR1 SQVTM, CDR2 ANQGSEA. CDR3 DNA: TGCAGCGTTGACTCGCCGGGTCGGGGCGGGCAGTTCTTC. It specifies CSVDSPGRGGQFF.

This clonotype was picked up a small number of times. This rearrangement joins TRBV20-1 to TRBJ2-3, with TRBD2 matching 11 bases. The CDR3 sequence is 13 residues long. Unmatched junction bases numbered 4, after V lost 8 bases and J lost 3 bases. Germline V CDR1 and CDR2: DFQATT, SNEGSKA (reference sequence). In DNA form, the CDR3 reads TGCAGTAGACTAGCGGGGCCAACAGATACGCAGTATTTT. It specifies CSRLAGPTDTQYF.

This chain joins TRBV5-1 and TRBJ2-5, with 10 bases aligning to TRBD1. The CDR3 loop spans 16 amino acids. The germline gives CDR1 SGHRS, CDR2 YFSETQ. After removal of 0 bases from V and 4 bases from J, the junction contained 6 bases not matched to a gene. The CDR3 loop is CASSLEGQGWVETQYF. The DNA for the CDR3 is TGCGCCAGCAGCTTGGAGGGACAGGGGTGGGTAGAGACCCAGTACTTC.

This clonotype was found a few times. V is TRBV29-1 and J is TRBJ2-7; TRBD1 matches at 11 bases. The germline V gene encodes CDR1 SQVTM and CDR2 ANQGSEA. The CDR3 covers 12 residues. The V segment lost 8 bases and the J segment 6 bases; nucleotides outside the gene matches: 6. The CDR3 sequence: CSTRDRGSEQYF. CDR3 in DNA: TGCAGCACCCGGGACAGGGGGTCCGAGCAGTACTTC.

CDR3 sequence reads: CASSLALGMNRDEQYF. As DNA, the CDR3 is TGTGCCAGCAGCTTAGCCCTAGGTATGAACAGGGACGAGCAGTACTTC. V usage is TRBV7-2 and J usage is TRBJ2-7; weak D call: TRBD1 (6 bases). The germline V gene has CDR1 SGHTA and CDR2 FQGNSA. The CDR3 loop spans 16 amino acids. V lost 0 bases to trimming and J lost 5 bases, with 17 bases between them.

This clonotype has more than one count but fewer than ten. The CDR3 sequence is CASSGQNQYEQYF. CDR3 nucleotides: TGTGCCAGCAGTGGACAGAACCAGTACGAGCAGTACTTC. This chain joins TRBV12-3 or TRBV12-4 and TRBJ2-7; TRBD1 is a possible D gene (6 bases). The germline V and J ends were trimmed by 5 bases and 4 bases, with 12 bases remaining between them. The CDR3 is made up of 13 amino acids.

The DNA of the CDR3 is TGCAGTGCTAGATTCAGGGAGAAACTGTTTTTT. Translation gives CSARFREKLFF. This chain connects TRBV20-1 to TRBJ1-4, with D possibly matching TRBD1 (5 bases). V was trimmed by 2 bases and J by 11 bases, leaving 9 bases between them. Germline V gives CDR1 DFQATT, CDR2 SNEGSKA (reference sequence). The CDR3 loop spans 11 amino acids.

This clonotype was seen more than once but under ten times. The chain carries TRBV20-1 and TRBJ1-2, with D perhaps TRBD1 (6 bases). The CDR3 spans 17 residues. Germline V gene data show CDR1 as DFQATT and CDR2 as SNEGSKA (reference sequence). V lost 3 bases, J lost 0 bases, and 20 bases lay in between. CDR3 sequence reads: CSASLGGSPAANYGYTF. CDR3 in DNA: TGCAGTGCTAGCCTGGGGGGCTCCCCTGCAGCTAACTATGGCTACACCTTC.

This clonotype has more than one count but fewer than ten. The rearrangement links TRBV7-2 to TRBJ2-7, with 8 bases aligning to TRBD2. The CDR3 sequence is 15 residues long. Per germline, CDR1 SGHTA and CDR2 FQGNSA. V was pared by 1 base and J by 4 bases, with 6 bases of the junction left unmatched. CDR3 bases: TGTGCCAGCAGCTTAGATGGGACTAGTGTTTACGAGCAGTACTTC. Its translation: CASSLDGTSVYEQYF.

The V gene is TRBV7-2, the J gene TRBJ2-1; TRBD2 aligns across 8 bases. Germline CDR1 SGHTA, CDR2 FQGNSA. The CDR3 is 16 residues long. V was clipped by 5 bases and J by 4 bases; unmatched bases: 10. CDR3 amino acids: CASSPLRLAGYNEQFF. CDR3 nucleotide sequence: TGTGCCAGCAGCCCCCTACGGCTAGCGGGTTACAATGAGCAGTTCTTC.

In this sample, this clonotype turned up a few times. This rearrangement joins TRBV6-5 to TRBJ2-7; D is possibly TRBD1 (5 bases). The CDR3 length is 15 residues. Looked up from germline, CDR1 is MNHEY and CDR2 is SVGAGI. Trimming stripped 2 bases from V and 0 bases from J, with 11 bases between. CDR3: CASSYISGASYEQYF. CDR3 in DNA: TGTGCCAGCAGTTACATATCTGGGGCCTCCTACGAGCAGTACTTC.

Points on this clonotype: Given a much more abundant clone one base away, this may be a read error. V gene TRBV5-6 combines with J gene TRBJ2-3; 8 positions match TRBD2. Looked up from germline, CDR1 is SGHDT and CDR2 is YYEEEE. The CDR3 is 14 amino acids. CDR3 sequence: CACSSAGGIDTQYF. CDR3 nucleotide sequence: TGTGCCTGCAGCTCTGCGGGGGGCATAGATACGCAGTATTTT. Based on the CDR3 plus reference TRBV5-6 and TRBJ2-3, the full variable domain is DAGVTQSPTHLIKTRGQQVTLRCSPKSGHDTVSWYQQALGQGPQFIFQYYEEEERQRGNFPDRFSGHQFPNYSSELNVNALLLGDSALYLCACSSAGGIDTQYFGPGTRLTVL.

The chain recombines TRBV20-1 with TRBJ2-1; TRBD2 agrees at 8 bases. Germline V CDR1 and CDR2: DFQATT, SNEGSKA (reference sequence). Unmatched junction bases numbered 11, after V lost 5 bases and J lost 5 bases. The CDR3 has 15 residues. The CDR3 here is CSAGPLLAGHNEQFF. The CDR3 DNA sequence: TGCAGTGCTGGACCTCTCCTAGCGGGCCACAATGAGCAGTTCTTC.

The rearrangement joins TRBV23-1 to TRBJ1-1; D may be TRBD1 (5 bases). TRBV23-1 is an open reading frame whose function is uncertain. The CDR3 loop spans 15 amino acids. With 0 bases removed from V and 1 base from J, the gap between germline ends came to 9 bases. The DNA of the CDR3 is TGCGCCAGCAGTCAATCTGAGGGACCGAACACTGAAGCTTTCTTT. Translation gives CASSQSEGPNTEAFF.

This clonotype has a handful of counts. This chain uses TRBV7-9 with TRBJ2-7, with D possibly TRBD1 on 5 matching bases. The length of the CDR3 is 14 residues. The germline CDR1 and CDR2 sequences are SEHNR and FQNEAQ (reference sequence). The V gene lost 5 bases and the J gene lost 1 base, with 12 bases spanning the gap. CDR3 amino acids: CASSPDKGSYEQYF. Here the CDR3 DNA reads TGTGCCAGCAGCCCCGACAAGGGGTCCTACGAGCAGTACTTC.

The CDR3 DNA reads as TGCGCCAGCAGCGAGGGGAGGTGGTCTAGCGCGTACGAGCAGTACTTC. This sequence encodes CASSEGRWSSAYEQYF. The chain uses TRBV4-3 and TRBJ2-7; perhaps TRBD2 as D (6 bases). CDR1 is LGHNA, CDR2 YSLEER, per germline. The length of the CDR3 is 16 residues. V gave up 5 bases and J gave up 4 bases, with 21 bases separating them.

The chain links TRBV9 to TRBJ2-7; D is perhaps TRBD2 (5 bases). Per the germline V gene, CDR1 is SGDLS and CDR2 is YYNGEE. V shed 3 bases and J shed 2 bases, with 12 bases lying between them. The CDR3 consists of 14 residues. This CDR3 is CASSESGLPYEQYF. The CDR3 nucleotides read TGTGCCAGCAGCGAGAGCGGCCTTCCCTACGAGCAGTACTTC.